This T cell receptor beta chain comes out of a study of blood T cell repertoires in COVID-19. Repertoires were generated with immunoSEQ multiplex PCR, while TCRdb's copy carries only in-frame clones and drops some. The sample has about 190,000 clones, 80% to 90% seen once. The sequence was obtained from a man between 65 and 79 years old with active or convalescent COVID-19. Sequencing was done on a sample of peripheral blood.

CDR3 region: CAWSVETGGDEKLFF. The CDR3 bases are TGTGCCTGGAGTGTAGAGACAGGGGGGGATGAAAAACTGTTTTTT. The chain links TRBV30 to TRBJ1-4; 9 bases match TRBD1. This CDR3 spans 15 amino acids. V trimming: 0 bases; J trimming: 6 bases; junction bases outside the gene matches: 5. Germline CDR1 is GTSNPN and CDR2 is SVGIG (reference sequence).